The 5 T cell receptor beta chains listed next were all sequenced from one sample in a study of Ad26.COV2.S vaccination and SARS-CoV-2 variants. Sample treatment: 15 to 20 received Ad26.COV2.S at low or high dose, single or two shots; 5 received placebo; per-sample allocation not given. Collection of the samples took place on day 63 after the first injection of vaccine or placebo. Here immunoSEQ multiplex PCR was the method, and the copy in TCRdb shows in-frame clones only, minus some. The sample lists 500,000 or so clones; 89% were seen once. Sequences were derived from peripheral blood, sampled in a trial of Ad26.COV2.S vaccine versus placebo. The origin of the receptors is a person between 18 and 59 years old who received the Ad26.COV2.S COVID-19 vaccine or a placebo.

The rearrangement links TRBV4-3 to TRBJ2-2; D might be TRBD1 or TRBD2, each matching 5 bases. Germline-derived CDR1 and CDR2 are LGHNA and YSLEER. The germline V and J ends were trimmed by 4 bases and 4 bases, with 13 bases remaining between them. The CDR3 length is 15 residues. This CDR3 reads CASSRGEGITGELFF. CDR3 bases: TGCGCCAGCAGCCGAGGAGAGGGGATCACCGGGGAGCTGTTTTTT.

In this sample, this clone turned up a few times. V gene TRBV6-5 combines with J gene TRBJ1-4; D remains unclear. CDR1 MNHEY and CDR2 SVGAGI come from the germline V gene. V was shortened by 6 bases and J by 1 base, with 9 bases between the two germline ends. This CDR3 contains 14 residues. The CDR3 DNA reads TGTGCCAGCAGCAGCGGGGAAACTAATGAAAAACTGTTTTTT. Translating it yields CASSSGETNEKLFF.

This chain uses TRBV28 with TRBJ2-2; D is uncertain. The germline V gene encodes CDR1 MDHEN and CDR2 SYDVKM. Trimming shortened V by 9 bases and J by 2 bases, and 16 bases separated the two germline ends. CDR3 length equals 15 residues. The CDR3 protein is CARDVGVGNTGELFF. The CDR3 coding sequence is TGTGCCAGGGACGTCGGAGTGGGAAACACCGGGGAGCTGTTTTTT.

This clone is a singleton in its sample. The chain employs TRBV19 and TRBJ2-1; TRBD1 is a possible D gene (7 bases). CDR3 size: 15 residues. Germline values: CDR1 LNHDA, CDR2 SQIVND (reference sequence). Trimming removed 6 bases from V and 6 bases from J, with 18 bases in between. The CDR3 is CASRPQGGTGNEQFF. The DNA for the CDR3 is TGTGCCAGTAGGCCTCAGGGGGGCACCGGCAATGAGCAGTTCTTC.

This rearrangement joins TRBV28 to TRBJ2-7; possibly TRBD1 for D (6 bases). Trimming stripped 3 bases from V and 0 bases from J, with 12 bases between. CDR3 length: 15 residues. CDR1 is MDHEN and CDR2 is SYDVKM in the germline V gene. The CDR3, as DNA: TGTGCCAGCAGTTTGCCGACAGGCCTCTCCTACGAGCAGTACTTC. Protein: CASSLPTGLSYEQYF.